Listed here is a single T cell receptor beta chain. Its antigen is unidentified. Per the germline V gene, CDR1 is MNHEY and CDR2 is SMNVEV (reference sequence). Trimming took 8 bases from V and 7 from J, leaving 14 bases between them. The CDR3 runs to 13 residues. Expansion with viral peptide pools was applied to antigen-specific CD4+ T cells by the ViraFEST assay prior to sequencing. Cultured cells yielded isolated CD4+ T cells after less than 11 days. Assay: immunoSEQ multiplex PCR; the TCRdb copy retains only in-frame clones and omits some. This table holds around 83,000 clones, roughly 74% found once. The data were taken from a study of vaccination effects on CD4 cells after COVID-19.

This TCR was sampled from a human donor who received a COVID-19 vaccine. The chain recombines TRBV27 with TRBJ1-4, with D perhaps TRBD1 (5 bases). Sequenced material: CD4+ T cells from PBMCs cultured with HCoV-229E spike peptides, taken before COVID-19 vaccination. In DNA, the CDR3 is TGTGCCAGCGGTGGGACTACAAGTGAAAAACTGTTTTTT. Amino acids: CASGGTTSEKLFF.